This T cell receptor beta chain is drawn from a study of blood T cell repertoires in COVID-19. The germline CDR1 and CDR2 sequences are SEHNR and FQNEAQ (reference sequence). Trimming removed 5 bases at V and 2 bases at J, with 12 bases between. The CDR3 is made up of 14 amino acids. Profiled with immunoSEQ multiplex PCR; TCRdb holds only in-frame clones, not every one. This table holds approximately 200,000 clones, 84% found once. In Cohort 3, a recovered donor had either two negative PCRs, clearance, or symptom resolution. The sequence came from a man aged 60 to 75 who had recovered from COVID-19. The V gene is TRBV7-9, the J gene TRBJ2-5, with D tentatively TRBD1 (5 bases). Specimen: PBMCs or T cells enriched from blood (not recorded which). The CDR3: CASSQATAQETQYF. In DNA, the CDR3 is TGTGCCAGCAGCCAAGCGACAGCTCAAGAGACCCAGTACTTC.